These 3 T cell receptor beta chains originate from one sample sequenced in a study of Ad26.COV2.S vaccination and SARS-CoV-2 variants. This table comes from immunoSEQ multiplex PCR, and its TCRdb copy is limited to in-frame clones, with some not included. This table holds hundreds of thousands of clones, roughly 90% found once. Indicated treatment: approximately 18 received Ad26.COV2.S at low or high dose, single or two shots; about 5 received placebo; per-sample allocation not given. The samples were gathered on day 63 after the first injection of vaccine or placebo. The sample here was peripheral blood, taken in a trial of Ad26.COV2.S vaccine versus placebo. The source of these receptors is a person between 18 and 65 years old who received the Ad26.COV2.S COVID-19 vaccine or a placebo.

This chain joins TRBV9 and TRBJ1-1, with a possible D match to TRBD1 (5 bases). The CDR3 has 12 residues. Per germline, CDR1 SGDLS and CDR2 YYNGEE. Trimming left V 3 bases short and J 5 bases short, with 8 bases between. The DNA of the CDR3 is TGTGCCAGCAGCGCCGGGGCAACTGAAGCTTTCTTT. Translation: CASSAGATEAFF.

CDR3 sequence reads: CASSSNRGGYTF. DNA for the CDR3: TGTGCCAGCAGCTCGAACAGGGGCGGCTACACCTTC. V is TRBV5-4 and J is TRBJ1-2; TRBD1 matches at 7 bases. The junction had 4 bases not matched to a gene; V was cut back by 3 bases and J by 8 bases. The CDR3 consists of 12 residues. The germline CDR1 and CDR2 sequences are SGHNT and YYREEE (reference sequence).

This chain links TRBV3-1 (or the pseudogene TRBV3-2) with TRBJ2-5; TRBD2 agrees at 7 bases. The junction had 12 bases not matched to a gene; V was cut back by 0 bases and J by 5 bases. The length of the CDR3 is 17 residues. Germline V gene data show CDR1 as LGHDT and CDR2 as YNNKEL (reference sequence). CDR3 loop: CASSQDLWLAERETQYF. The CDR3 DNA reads TGTGCCAGCAGCCAAGATCTGTGGCTAGCGGAAAGGGAGACCCAGTACTTC.